The rows below give T cell receptor beta chains drawn from one sample of a study of T cell responses to AZD1222 COVID-19 vaccine. Measured with immunoSEQ multiplex PCR; TCRdb has only the in-frame clones, and not every one. The table has 65,000 to 85,000 clones, roughly 81% seen once. The input for sequencing was peripheral blood, taken on day 0 of AZD1222 vaccination. Every receptor here comes from an adult in good health. Both conserved end residues are part of each CDR3. A D gene is named only where the DNA matches it firmly. Some rows mark clone size as missing; the rest say once, few, many or name a class of expanded clone.

d_gene	abundance	v_gene	j_gene	CDR3aa	CDR3nt
NA	once	TRBV19	TRBJ2-6	CASRFLGSGANVLTF	TGTGCCAGTAGATTCTTGGGCTCTGGGGCCAACGTCCTGACTTTC
NA	few	TRBV5-4	TRBJ1-6	CASSLVGGPYNSPLHF	TGTGCCAGCAGCTTGGTGGGGGGGCCCTATAATTCACCCCTCCACTTT
NA	NA	TRBV5-8	TRBJ1-2	CASSFGQGYTF	TGTGCCAGCAGCTTTGGACAGGGCTACACCTTC
NA	NA	TRBV6-5	TRBJ1-2	CASSYAGLTNYGYTF	TGTGCCAGCAGTTACGCCGGGCTCACTAACTATGGCTACACCTTC
TRBD1	NA	TRBV28	TRBJ1-5	CASSLSPQGAWQPQHF	TGTGCCAGCAGTTTGTCTCCTCAGGGGGCCTGGCAGCCCCAGCATTTT
NA	NA	TRBV24-1	TRBJ2-1	CATSDPGTAYNEQFF	TGTGCCACCAGTGATCCCGGGACTGCTTACAATGAGCAGTTCTTC
TRBD1	NA	TRBV9	TRBJ1-2	CASSAHLGRGTGKDGYTF	TGTGCCAGCAGCGCCCATCTGGGGCGGGGGACAGGGAAAGATGGCTACACCTTC
TRBD2	NA	TRBV2	TRBJ2-1	CASIPHSGAYNEQFF	TGTGCCAGCATCCCCCACAGCGGGGCCTACAATGAGCAGTTCTTC
TRBD1	NA	TRBV25-1	TRBJ1-2	CASRQGGPNYGYTF	TGTGCCAGCAGACAGGGGGGTCCTAACTATGGCTACACCTTC
NA	NA	TRBV15	TRBJ1-4	CATSRDSPGHEKLFF	TGTGCCACCAGCAGGGACAGCCCGGGGCACGAAAAACTGTTTTTT
NA	NA	TRBV19	TRBJ2-5	CASSIVGAVQETQYF	TGTGCCAGTAGTATCGTCGGGGCCGTACAAGAGACCCAGTACTTC
NA	NA	TRBV19	TRBJ2-6	CASSMTGANVLTF	TGTGCCAGTAGTATGACTGGGGCCAACGTCCTGACTTTC
NA	NA	TRBV18	TRBJ2-1	CASSPGGGVPLYNEQFF	TGTGCCAGCTCACCTGGAGGTGGGGTTCCTCTCTACAATGAGCAGTTCTTC
NA	NA	TRBV4-3	TRBJ1-2	CASSSTGDYGYTF	TGCGCCAGCAGCAGCACGGGTGACTATGGCTACACCTTC
TRBD2	NA	TRBV19	TRBJ2-3	CASRLAGRAGADTQYF	TGTGCCAGTAGACTAGCGGGGCGCGCCGGGGCAGATACGCAGTATTTT
NA	NA	TRBV6-6	TRBJ1-3	CASSYNSPRNTIYF	TGTGCCAGCAGTTATAACTCCCCTAGAAACACCATATATTTT
NA	NA	TRBV7-9	TRBJ1-2	CASSPSRAQGSYGYTF	TGTGCCAGCAGCCCTTCCCGGGCCCAGGGTTCCTATGGCTACACCTTC
NA	NA	TRBV11-2	TRBJ1-1	CASSAKQRGTEAFF	TGTGCCAGCAGCGCAAAACAGAGGGGCACTGAAGCTTTCTTT
NA	NA	TRBV7-4	TRBJ1-4	CASSLGREKLFF	TGTGCCAGCAGCTTAGGAAGGGAAAAACTGTTTTTT
TRBD1	NA	TRBV29-1	TRBJ1-2	CSVSGQNYGYTF	TGCAGCGTTTCGGGACAGAACTATGGCTACACCTTC
NA	NA	TRBV3-1/TRBV3-2	TRBJ1-2	CASSQDLVGESGYTF	TGTGCCAGCAGCCAAGATCTAGTAGGGGAAAGTGGCTACACCTTC
NA	NA	TRBV3-1/TRBV3-2	TRBJ2-3	CASSQDRIFTDTQYF	TGTGCCAGCAGCCAAGATCGCATATTCACAGATACGCAGTATTTT
TRBD1	NA	TRBV18	TRBJ2-1	CASSPGTGAYNEQFF	TGTGCCAGCTCACCAGGGACAGGGGCCTACAATGAGCAGTTCTTC
NA	NA	TRBV24-1	TRBJ1-3	CATSDLIRDGSGNTIYF	TGTGCCACCAGTGATTTAATTCGGGACGGCTCTGGAAACACCATATATTTT
TRBD1	NA	TRBV7-2	TRBJ2-2	CASSSQGQTGELFF	TGTGCCAGCAGCTCACAGGGGCAAACCGGGGAGCTGTTTTTT
NA	NA	TRBV11-2	TRBJ2-3	CASSFRGGGGARDTQYF	TGTGCCAGCAGCTTTCGCGGGGGAGGGGGGGCGAGGGATACGCAGTATTTT
NA	NA	TRBV7-6	TRBJ2-3	CASSSRVQGISDTQYF	TGTGCCAGCAGCTCTCGGGTACAGGGTATATCAGATACGCAGTATTTT
NA	NA	TRBV7-2	TRBJ2-3	CASSPGSLTDTQYF	TGTGCCAGCAGCCCCGGATCCCTCACAGATACGCAGTATTTT
TRBD1	NA	TRBV7-2	TRBJ1-5	CASSLQDRAGYQPQHF	TGTGCCAGCAGCTTGCAGGACAGGGCTGGTTATCAGCCCCAGCATTTT
TRBD1	NA	TRBV25-1	TRBJ1-1	CASSATGWAEAFF	TGTGCCAGCAGTGCGACAGGGTGGGCTGAAGCTTTCTTT
NA	NA	TRBV12-2	TRBJ1-6	CASRLPRTGPFNSPLHF	TGTGCAAGTCGCTTACCCCGGACAGGGCCCTTTAATTCACCCCTCCACTTT
NA	NA	TRBV3-1/TRBV3-2	TRBJ1-2	CASSQDSLLEGGYTF	TGTGCCAGCAGCCAAGATTCCCTCCTCGAGGGTGGCTACACCTTC
NA	NA	TRBV2	TRBJ1-5	CASSESSSNQPQHF	TGTGCCAGCAGTGAGTCCAGTAGCAATCAGCCCCAGCATTTT
NA	NA	TRBV24-1	TRBJ2-2	CATSTGKTGELFF	TGTGCCACCAGTACGGGAAAAACCGGGGAGCTGTTTTTT
TRBD1	NA	TRBV19	TRBJ1-1	CASSTLGTVNTEAFF	TGTGCCAGTAGTACCTTAGGGACAGTGAACACTGAAGCTTTCTTT
NA	NA	TRBV27	TRBJ1-5	CASSFWAGNQPQHF	TGTGCCAGCAGTTTTTGGGCGGGTAATCAGCCCCAGCATTTT
NA	NA	TRBV5-4	TRBJ1-6	CASSLGGNSPLHF	TGTGCCAGCAGCTTGGGGGGCAATTCACCCCTCCACTTT
TRBD2	NA	TRBV7-3	TRBJ2-2	CASSPTTSGGFSTGELFF	TGTGCCAGCAGCCCCACTACTAGCGGGGGATTTAGCACCGGGGAGCTGTTTTTT
TRBD2	NA	TRBV3-1/TRBV3-2	TRBJ2-1	CASSRRGLLNNEQFF	TGTGCCAGCAGCCGAAGGGGACTACTAAACAATGAGCAGTTCTTC
NA	NA	TRBV10-3	TRBJ2-1	CAISANIGPYNEQFF	TGTGCCATCAGTGCCAACATAGGGCCCTACAATGAGCAGTTCTTC
NA	NA	TRBV6-2/TRBV6-3	TRBJ2-7	CASSRRAGALRGEQYF	TGTGCCAGCAGTCGTAGGGCGGGGGCGCTTCGAGGCGAGCAGTACTTC
TRBD1	NA	TRBV9	TRBJ1-4	CASSAQDRGKLFF	TGTGCCAGCAGCGCCCAGGACAGGGGGAAACTGTTTTTT
NA	NA	TRBV6-5	TRBJ1-1	CASSLQGVTEAFF	TGTGCCAGCAGTTTACAGGGAGTCACTGAAGCTTTCTTT
TRBD1	once	TRBV11-2	TRBJ1-1	CASSTDRGRTFF	TGTGCCAGCAGCACAGACAGGGGAAGGACTTTCTTT
TRBD2	NA	TRBV24-1	TRBJ2-7	CATSSGGAPDEQYF	TGTGCCACCAGTTCGGGGGGGGCTCCCGACGAGCAGTACTTC
TRBD1	NA	TRBV4-3	TRBJ2-2	CASSQDLGTGTSGELFF	TGCGCCAGCAGCCAAGATTTGGGGACAGGGACCTCCGGGGAGCTGTTTTTT